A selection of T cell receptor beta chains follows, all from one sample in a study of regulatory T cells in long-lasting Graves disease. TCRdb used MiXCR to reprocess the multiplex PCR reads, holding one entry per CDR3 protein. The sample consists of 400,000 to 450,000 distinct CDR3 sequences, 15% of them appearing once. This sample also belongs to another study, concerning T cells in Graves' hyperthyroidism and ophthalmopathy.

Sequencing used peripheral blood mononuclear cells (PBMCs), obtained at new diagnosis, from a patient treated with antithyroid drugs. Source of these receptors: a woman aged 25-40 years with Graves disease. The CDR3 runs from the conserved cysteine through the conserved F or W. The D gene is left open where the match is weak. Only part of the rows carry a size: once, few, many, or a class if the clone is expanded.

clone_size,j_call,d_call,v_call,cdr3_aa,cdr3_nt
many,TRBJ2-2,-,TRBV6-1,CASTQDASNTGELFF,TGTGCCAGCACCCAGGACGCGTCGAACACCGGGGAGCTGTTTTTT
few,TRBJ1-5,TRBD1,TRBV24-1,CATSDAQGQGIYQPQHF,TGTGCCACCAGTGATGCTCAGGGACAGGGGATTTATCAGCCCCAGCATTTT
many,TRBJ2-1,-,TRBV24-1,CATSFGPASYNEQFF,TGTGCCACCAGTTTCGGCCCAGCCTCCTACAATGAGCAGTTCTTC
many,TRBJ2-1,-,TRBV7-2,CASSSVTSNEQFF,TGTGCCAGCAGCTCCGTGACCAGCAATGAGCAGTTCTTC
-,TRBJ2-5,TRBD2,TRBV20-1,CSATGTSALQETQYF,TGCAGTGCTACCGGGACTAGCGCCTTACAAGAGACCCAGTACTTC
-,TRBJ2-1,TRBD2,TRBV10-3,CAISEGVAGANEQFF,TGTGCCATCAGTGAGGGGGTAGCGGGAGCTAATGAGCAGTTCTTC
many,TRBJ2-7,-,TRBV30,CAWKNRDGSKGEQYF,TGTGCCTGGAAGAACCGAGACGGGAGTAAGGGCGAGCAGTACTTC
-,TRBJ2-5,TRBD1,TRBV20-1,CSATAGTGSETQYF,TGCAGTGCTACTGCCGGGACAGGATCTGAGACCCAGTACTTC
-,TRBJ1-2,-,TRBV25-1,CASSESRLGDGYTF,TGTGCCAGCAGTGAATCAAGGTTGGGTGATGGCTACACCTTC
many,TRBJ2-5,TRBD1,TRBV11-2,CASSTPTGVDGETQYF,TGTGCCAGCAGCACCCCGACAGGGGTTGACGGAGAGACCCAGTACTTC
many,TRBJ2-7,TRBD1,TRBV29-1,CSVTRGQGSSYEQYF,TGCAGCGTCACCCGCGGACAGGGTAGCTCCTACGAGCAGTACTTC
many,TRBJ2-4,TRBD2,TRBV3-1,CASSQRTSGFLAKNIQYF,TGTGCCAGCAGCCAAAGGACTAGCGGCTTCCTAGCCAAAAACATTCAGTACTTC
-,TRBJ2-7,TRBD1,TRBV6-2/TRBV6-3,CASSRSGTGSVYEQYF,TGTGCCAGCAGTCGCTCCGGGACAGGGAGTGTTTACGAGCAGTACTTC
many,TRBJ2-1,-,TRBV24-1,CATSTKGTGSGEQFF,TGTGCCACCAGTACGAAAGGAACAGGGTCGGGTGAGCAGTTCTTC
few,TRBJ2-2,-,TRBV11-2,CASSFGQAEIYTGELFF,TGTGCCAGCAGCTTTGGCCAGGCGGAGATTTACACCGGGGAGCTGTTTTTT
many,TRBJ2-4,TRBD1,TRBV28,CASSIGTGAFAGIQYF,TGTGCCAGCAGTATCGGGACAGGGGCCTTTGCGGGCATTCAGTACTTC
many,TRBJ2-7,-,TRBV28,CASSLGTDYEQYF,TGTGCCAGCAGCCTTGGGACGGACTACGAGCAGTACTTC
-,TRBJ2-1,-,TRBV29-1,CSVGTVYSEQFF,TGCAGCGTTGGGACAGTGTACAGTGAGCAGTTCTTC
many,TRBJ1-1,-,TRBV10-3,CAIAAYAAEAFF,TGTGCCATCGCGGCGTACGCGGCTGAAGCTTTCTTT
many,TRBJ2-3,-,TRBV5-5,CASSFVGGPTDTQYF,TGTGCCAGCAGCTTTGTAGGAGGACCTACAGATACGCAGTATTTT
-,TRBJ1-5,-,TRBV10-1,CAGGPFVEPNQPQHF,TGCGCCGGGGGACCGTTTGTGGAACCGAACCAGCCCCAGCATTTT
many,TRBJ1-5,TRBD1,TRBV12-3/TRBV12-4,CASSLGTGNNQPQHF,TGTGCCAGCAGTTTAGGGACAGGAAACAATCAGCCCCAGCATTTT
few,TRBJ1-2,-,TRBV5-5,CASSLDRNLGGYTF,TGTGCCAGCAGCTTGGACCGTAATTTGGGTGGCTACACCTTC
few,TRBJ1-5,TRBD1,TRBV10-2,CASNTGGHQPQHF,TGCGCCAGCAATACAGGGGGCCACCAGCCCCAGCATTTT
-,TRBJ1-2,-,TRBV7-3,CASSPGAAYGYTF,TGTGCCAGCAGCCCAGGGGCTGCCTATGGCTACACCTTC
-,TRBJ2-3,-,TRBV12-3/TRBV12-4,CASSLNSGRGTDTQYF,TGTGCCAGCAGCCTTAATAGCGGCCGTGGGACAGATACGCAGTATTTT
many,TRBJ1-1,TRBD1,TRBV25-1,CASRARGRGTEAFF,TGTGCCAGCAGGGCCAGGGGGCGCGGCACTGAAGCTTTCTTT
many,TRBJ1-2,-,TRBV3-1,CASSQDLSSGYTF,TGTGCCAGCAGCCAAGATCTTAGCTCCGGCTACACCTTC
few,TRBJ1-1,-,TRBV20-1,CSAPLRGLSTKAFF,TGCAGTGCCCCCCTGCGGGGGCTGAGCACTAAAGCTTTCTTT
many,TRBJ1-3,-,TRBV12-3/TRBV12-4,CASSLIGAGNTIYF,TGTGCCAGCAGTTTAATAGGGGCTGGAAACACCATATATTTT
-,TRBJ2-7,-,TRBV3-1,CASMSGQGRQYF,TGTGCCAGTATGTCCGGGCAGGGACGGCAGTACTTC
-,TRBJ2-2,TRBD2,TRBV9,CASSPGAGAGELFF,TGTGCCAGCAGCCCCGGGGCGGGAGCTGGGGAGCTGTTTTTT
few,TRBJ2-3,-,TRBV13,CASSSVDAGLASTDTQYF,TGTGCCAGCAGCTCGGTGGATGCCGGGCTAGCTAGCACAGATACGCAGTATTTT
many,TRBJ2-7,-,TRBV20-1,CSATQDSAYEQYF,TGCAGTGCTACACAGGACAGTGCCTACGAGCAGTACTTC
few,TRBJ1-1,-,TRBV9,CASSVDQGAEAFF,TGTGCCAGCAGCGTAGATCAGGGCGCTGAAGCTTTCTTT
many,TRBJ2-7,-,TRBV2,CASSDGQDYEQYF,TGTGCCAGCAGTGACGGGCAGGACTACGAGCAGTACTTC
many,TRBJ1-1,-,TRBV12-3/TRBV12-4,CASRYGTTGAFF,TGTGCCAGCAGATACGGGACAACCGGAGCTTTCTTT
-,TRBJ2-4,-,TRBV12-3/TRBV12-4,CASSRQVKNIQYF,TGTGCCAGCTCCCGACAGGTCAAAAACATTCAGTACTTC
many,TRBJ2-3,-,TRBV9,CASSVRETDTQYF,TGTGCCAGCAGCGTACGCGAGACAGATACGCAGTATTTT
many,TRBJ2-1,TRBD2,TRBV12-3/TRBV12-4,CASRISGAPGHEQFF,TGTGCCAGCAGAATTAGCGGGGCGCCGGGCCATGAGCAGTTCTTC
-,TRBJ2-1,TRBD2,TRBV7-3,CASSFPAGGTHNEQFF,TGTGCCAGCAGCTTCCCAGCGGGAGGAACCCACAATGAGCAGTTCTTC
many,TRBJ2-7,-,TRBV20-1,CSARDGYEQYF,TGCAGTGCTCGGGACGGCTACGAGCAGTACTTC